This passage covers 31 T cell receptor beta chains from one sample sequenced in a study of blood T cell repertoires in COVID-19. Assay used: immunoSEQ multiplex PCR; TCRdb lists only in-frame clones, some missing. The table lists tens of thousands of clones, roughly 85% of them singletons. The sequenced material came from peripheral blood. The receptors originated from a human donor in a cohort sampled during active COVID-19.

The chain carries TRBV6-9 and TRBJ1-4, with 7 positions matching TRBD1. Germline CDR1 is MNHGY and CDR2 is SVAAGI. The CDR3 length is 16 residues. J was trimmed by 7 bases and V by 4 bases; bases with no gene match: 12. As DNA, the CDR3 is TGTGCCAGCAGTTTCCGTCGACAGGGAAGACTTGAAAAACTGTTTTTT. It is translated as CASSFRRQGRLEKLFF.

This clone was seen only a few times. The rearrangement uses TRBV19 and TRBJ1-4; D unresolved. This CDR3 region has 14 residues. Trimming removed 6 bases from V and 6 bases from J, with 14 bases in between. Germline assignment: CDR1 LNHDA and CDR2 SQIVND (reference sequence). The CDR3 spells CASSHGVGYEKLFF. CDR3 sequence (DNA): TGTGCCAGTAGCCACGGGGTTGGATATGAAAAACTGTTTTTT.

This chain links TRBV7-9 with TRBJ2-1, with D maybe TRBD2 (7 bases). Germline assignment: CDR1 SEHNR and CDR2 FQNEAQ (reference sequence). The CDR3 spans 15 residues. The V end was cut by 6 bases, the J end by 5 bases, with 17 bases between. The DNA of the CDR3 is TGTGCCAGCAGATGGGGGGGCGTGCGAGACAATGAGCAGTTCTTC. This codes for CASRWGGVRDNEQFF. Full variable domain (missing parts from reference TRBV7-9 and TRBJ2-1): DTGVSQNPRHKITKRGQNVTFRCDPISEHNRLYWYRQTLGQGPEFLTYFQNEAQLEKSRLLSDRFSAERPKGSFSTLEIQRTEQGDSAMYLCASRWGGVRDNEQFFGPGTRLTVL.

The DNA for the CDR3 is TGTGCCAGCAGCGAAGTAACTAGCGGGAAGCAGTTCTTC. Translated: CASSEVTSGKQFF. The chain combines TRBV7-3 with TRBJ2-1, with 10 bases lining up with TRBD2. The junction had 6 bases not matched to a gene; V was cut back by 5 bases and J by 11 bases. Germline loops: CDR1 SGHTA, CDR2 FQGTGA. The CDR3 is made up of 13 amino acids.

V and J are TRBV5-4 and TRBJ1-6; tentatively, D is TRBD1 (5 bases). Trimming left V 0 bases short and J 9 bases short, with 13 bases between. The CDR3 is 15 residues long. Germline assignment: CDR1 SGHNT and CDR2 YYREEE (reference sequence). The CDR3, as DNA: TGTGCCAGCAGCTTGGACGAAGGGGTCGGTTCACCCCTCCACTTT. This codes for CASSLDEGVGSPLHF.

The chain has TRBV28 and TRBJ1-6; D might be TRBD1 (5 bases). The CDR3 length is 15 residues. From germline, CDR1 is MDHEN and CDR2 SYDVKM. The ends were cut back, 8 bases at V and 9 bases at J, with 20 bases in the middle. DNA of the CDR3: TGTGCCAGCGGGCTGCGGGGCCCAATAGGTTCACCCCTCCACTTT. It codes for CASGLRGPIGSPLHF.

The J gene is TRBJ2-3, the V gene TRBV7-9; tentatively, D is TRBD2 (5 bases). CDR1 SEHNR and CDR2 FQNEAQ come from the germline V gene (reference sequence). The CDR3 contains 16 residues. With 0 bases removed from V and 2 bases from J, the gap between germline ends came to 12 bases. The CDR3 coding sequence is TGTGCCAGCAGCTTAGCAGGGCGGACTTTCACAGATACGCAGTATTTT. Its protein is CASSLAGRTFTDTQYF.

CDR3 DNA: TGTGCCAGCAGCTTAGGGACAGGAGATAATAGCAATCAGCCCCAGCATTTT. Translated: CASSLGTGDNSNQPQHF. The rearrangement links TRBV7-9 to TRBJ1-5; 7 bases fit TRBD1. The V gene's germline CDR1 is SEHNR and CDR2 FQNEAQ (reference sequence). CDR3 length: 17 residues. With 1 base clipped from V and 0 bases from J, the junction kept 6 bases outside the gene matches. The entire variable domain, with the rest obtained from reference TRBV7-9 and TRBJ1-5, is as follows: DTGVSQNPRHKITKRGQNVTFRCDPISEHNRLYWYRQTLGQGPEFLTYFQNEAQLEKSRLLSDRFSAERPKGSFSTLEIQRTEQGDSAMYLCASSLGTGDNSNQPQHFGDGTRLSIL.

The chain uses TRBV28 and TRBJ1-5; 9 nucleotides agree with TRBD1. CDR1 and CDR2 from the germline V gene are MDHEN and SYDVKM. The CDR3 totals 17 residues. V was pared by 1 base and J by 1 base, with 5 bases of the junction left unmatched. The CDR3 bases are TGTGCCAGCAGTTTATTCGTGACAGGGGGGAGCAATCAGCCCCAGCATTTT. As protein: CASSLFVTGGSNQPQHF.

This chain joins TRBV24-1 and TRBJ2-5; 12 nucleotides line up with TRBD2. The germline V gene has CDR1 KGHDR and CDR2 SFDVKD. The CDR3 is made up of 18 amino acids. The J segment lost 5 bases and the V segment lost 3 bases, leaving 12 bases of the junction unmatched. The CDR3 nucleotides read TGTGCCACCAGTGATCCTGGCGCTAGCGGGAGGGCCTCCGAGACCCAGTACTTC. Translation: CATSDPGASGRASETQYF.

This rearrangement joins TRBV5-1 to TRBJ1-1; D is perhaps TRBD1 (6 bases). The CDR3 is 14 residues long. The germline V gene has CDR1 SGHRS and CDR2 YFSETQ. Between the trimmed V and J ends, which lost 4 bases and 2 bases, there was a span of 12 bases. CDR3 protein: CASSPGQTNTEAFF. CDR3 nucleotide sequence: TGCGCCAGCAGCCCGGGACAAACAAACACTGAAGCTTTCTTT.

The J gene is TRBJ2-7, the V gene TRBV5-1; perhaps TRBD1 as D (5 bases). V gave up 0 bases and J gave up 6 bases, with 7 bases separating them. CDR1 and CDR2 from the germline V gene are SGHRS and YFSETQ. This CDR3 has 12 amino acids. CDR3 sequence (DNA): TGCGCCAGCAGCTTGGTAGGGGTCGAGCAGTACTTC. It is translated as CASSLVGVEQYF.

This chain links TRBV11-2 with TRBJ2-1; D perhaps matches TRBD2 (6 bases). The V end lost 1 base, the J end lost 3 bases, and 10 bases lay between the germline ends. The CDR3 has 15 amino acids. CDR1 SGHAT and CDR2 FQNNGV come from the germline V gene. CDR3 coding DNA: TGTGCCAGCAGCTTAGGCCAGCGGGTCTACAATGAGCAGTTCTTC. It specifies CASSLGQRVYNEQFF.

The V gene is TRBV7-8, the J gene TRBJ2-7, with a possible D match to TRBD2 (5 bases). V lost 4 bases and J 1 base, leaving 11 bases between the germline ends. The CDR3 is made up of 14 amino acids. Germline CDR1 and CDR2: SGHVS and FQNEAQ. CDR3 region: CASSSSRGSYEQYF. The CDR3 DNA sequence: TGTGCCAGCAGCTCGTCGCGCGGGTCCTACGAGCAGTACTTC. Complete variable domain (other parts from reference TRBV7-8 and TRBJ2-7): GAGVSQSPRYKVAKRGQDVALRCDPISGHVSLFWYQQALGQGPEFLTYFQNEAQLDKSGLPSDRFFAERPEGSVSTLKIQRTQQEDSAVYLCASSSSRGSYEQYFGPGTRLTVT.

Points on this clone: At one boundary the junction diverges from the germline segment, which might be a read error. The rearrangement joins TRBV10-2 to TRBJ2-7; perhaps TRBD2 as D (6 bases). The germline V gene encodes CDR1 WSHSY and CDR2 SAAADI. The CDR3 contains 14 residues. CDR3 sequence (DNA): TGCGCCAGCACCCCAGCGGGCCAGGCCTATGAGCAGTACTTC. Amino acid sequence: CASTPAGQAYEQYF.

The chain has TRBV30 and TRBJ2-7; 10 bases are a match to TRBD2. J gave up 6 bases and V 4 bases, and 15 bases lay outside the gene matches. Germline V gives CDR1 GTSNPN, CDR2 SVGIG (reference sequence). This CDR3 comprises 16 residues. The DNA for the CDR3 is TGTGCCTGGACCTTTACCCTGGACAGCGGGAGGGGCGAGCAGTACTTC. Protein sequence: CAWTFTLDSGRGEQYF.

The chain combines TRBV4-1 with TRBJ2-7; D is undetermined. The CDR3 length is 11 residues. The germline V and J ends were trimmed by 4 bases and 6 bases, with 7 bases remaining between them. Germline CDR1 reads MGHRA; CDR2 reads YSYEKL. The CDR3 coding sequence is TGCGCCAGCAGCCGATCGGGCGAGCAGTACTTC. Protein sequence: CASSRSGEQYF.

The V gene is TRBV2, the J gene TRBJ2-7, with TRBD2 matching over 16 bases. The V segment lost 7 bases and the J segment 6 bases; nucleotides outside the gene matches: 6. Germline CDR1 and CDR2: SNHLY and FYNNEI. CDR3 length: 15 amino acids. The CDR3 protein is CASKGLAGGPGEQYF. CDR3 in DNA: TGTGCCAGCAAGGGACTAGCGGGAGGGCCGGGCGAGCAGTACTTC.

The CDR3 spells CASSHPNYDNEQFF. In DNA form, the CDR3 reads TGTGCCAGCAGCCACCCCAACTACGACAATGAGCAGTTCTTC. This sequence joins TRBV5-6 and TRBJ2-1; D gene uncertain. Trimming took off 4 bases at V and 5 bases at J, with 13 bases between the two ends. The V gene's germline CDR1 is SGHDT and CDR2 YYEEEE. This CDR3 contains 14 residues.

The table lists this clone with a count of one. This chain's CDR3 is CASRRGYTGELFF. In DNA form, the CDR3 reads TGTGCCAGCAGACGGGGATACACCGGGGAGCTGTTTTTT. This chain uses TRBV3-1 (or the pseudogene TRBV3-2) with TRBJ2-2; tentatively, D is TRBD2 (5 bases). V dropped 6 bases and J dropped 3 bases, with 8 bases sitting between them. The CDR3 is 13 amino acids. Germline lookup yields CDR1 LGHDT and CDR2 YNNKEL (reference sequence).

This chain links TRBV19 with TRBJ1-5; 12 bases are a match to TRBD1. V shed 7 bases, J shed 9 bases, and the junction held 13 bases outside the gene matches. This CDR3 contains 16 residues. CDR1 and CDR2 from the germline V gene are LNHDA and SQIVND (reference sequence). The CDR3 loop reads CASTTKDGTGGLPQHF. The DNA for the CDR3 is TGTGCCAGTACCACAAAGGACGGGACAGGGGGCCTGCCCCAGCATTTT.

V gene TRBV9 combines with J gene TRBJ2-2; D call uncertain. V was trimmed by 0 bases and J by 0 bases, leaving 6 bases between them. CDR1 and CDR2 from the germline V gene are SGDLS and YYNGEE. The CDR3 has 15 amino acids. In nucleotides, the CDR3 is TGTGCCAGCAGCGTAGAAGCGACGAACACCGGGGAGCTGTTTTTT. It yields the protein CASSVEATNTGELFF.

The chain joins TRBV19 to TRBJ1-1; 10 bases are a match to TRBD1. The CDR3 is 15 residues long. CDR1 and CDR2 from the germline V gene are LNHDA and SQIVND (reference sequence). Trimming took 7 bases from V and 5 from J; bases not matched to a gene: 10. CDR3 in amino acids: CASTSRGTGVTEAFF. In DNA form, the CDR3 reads TGTGCCAGTACGTCTCGGGGGACAGGGGTGACTGAAGCTTTCTTT.

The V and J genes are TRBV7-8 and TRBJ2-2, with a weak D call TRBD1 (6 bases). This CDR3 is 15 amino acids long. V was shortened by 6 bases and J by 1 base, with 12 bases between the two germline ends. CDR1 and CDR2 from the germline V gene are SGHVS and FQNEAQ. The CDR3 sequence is CASRRGTRNTGELFF. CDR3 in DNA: TGTGCCAGCAGGAGGGGGACAAGGAACACCGGGGAGCTGTTTTTT. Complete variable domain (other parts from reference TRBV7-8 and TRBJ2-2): GAGVSQSPRYKVAKRGQDVALRCDPISGHVSLFWYQQALGQGPEFLTYFQNEAQLDKSGLPSDRFFAERPEGSVSTLKIQRTQQEDSAVYLCASRRGTRNTGELFFGEGSRLTVL.

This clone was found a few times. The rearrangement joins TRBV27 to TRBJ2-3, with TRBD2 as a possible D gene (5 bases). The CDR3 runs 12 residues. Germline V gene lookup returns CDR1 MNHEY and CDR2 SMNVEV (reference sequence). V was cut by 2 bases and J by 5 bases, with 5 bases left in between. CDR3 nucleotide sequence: TGTGCCAGCAGTTTAGAGGGAGATACGCAGTATTTT. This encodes CASSLEGDTQYF.

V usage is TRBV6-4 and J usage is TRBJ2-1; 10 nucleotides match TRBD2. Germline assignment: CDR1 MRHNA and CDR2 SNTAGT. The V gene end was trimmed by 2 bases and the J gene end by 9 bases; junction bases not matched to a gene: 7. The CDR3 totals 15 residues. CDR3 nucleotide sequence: TGTGCCAGCAGTGACGGGATAGCGGGAGGAGGTGAGCAGTTCTTC. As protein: CASSDGIAGGGEQFF.

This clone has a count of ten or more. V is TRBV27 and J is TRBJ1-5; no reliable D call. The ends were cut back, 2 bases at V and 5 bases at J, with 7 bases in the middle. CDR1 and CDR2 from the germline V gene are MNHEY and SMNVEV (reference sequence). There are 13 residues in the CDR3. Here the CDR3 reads CASSLGGHQPQHF. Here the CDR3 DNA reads TGTGCCAGCAGTTTAGGAGGCCATCAGCCCCAGCATTTT.

CDR3 sequence reads: CASSGQGRETQYF. CDR3 DNA: TGTGCCAGCAGTGGACAGGGTAGGGAGACCCAGTACTTC. This chain joins TRBV12-3 or TRBV12-4 and TRBJ2-5; 8 nucleotides agree with TRBD1. The CDR3 loop spans 13 amino acids. The V and J ends lost 5 bases and 5 bases, in that order; junction bases with no gene match: 4.

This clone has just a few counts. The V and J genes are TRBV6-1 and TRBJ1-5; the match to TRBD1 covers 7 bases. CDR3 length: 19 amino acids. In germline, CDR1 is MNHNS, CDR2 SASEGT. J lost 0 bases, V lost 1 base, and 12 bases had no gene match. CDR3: CASSEDTGQPRYSNQPQHF. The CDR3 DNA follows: TGTGCCAGCAGTGAAGATACGGGACAGCCACGATATAGCAATCAGCCCCAGCATTTT.

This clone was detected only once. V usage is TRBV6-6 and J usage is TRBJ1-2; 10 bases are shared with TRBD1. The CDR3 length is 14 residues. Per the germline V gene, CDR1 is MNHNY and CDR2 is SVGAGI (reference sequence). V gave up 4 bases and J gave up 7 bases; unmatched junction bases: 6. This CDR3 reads CASSLTGGASGYTF. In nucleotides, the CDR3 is TGTGCCAGCAGTTTGACAGGGGGCGCTTCTGGCTACACCTTC.

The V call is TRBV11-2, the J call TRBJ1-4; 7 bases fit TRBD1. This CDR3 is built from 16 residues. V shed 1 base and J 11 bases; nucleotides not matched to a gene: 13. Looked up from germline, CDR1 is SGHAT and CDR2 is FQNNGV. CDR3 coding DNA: TGTGCCAGCAGCTTAGGGGGAGGACAGGTGCTCAGTAAACTGTTTTTT. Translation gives CASSLGGGQVLSKLFF. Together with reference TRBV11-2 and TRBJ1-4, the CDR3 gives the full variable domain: EAGVAQSPRYKIIEKRQSVAFWCNPISGHATLYWYQQILGQGPKLLIQFQNNGVVDDSQLPKDRFSAERLKGVDSTLKIQPAKLEDSAVYLCASSLGGGQVLSKLFFGSGTQLSVL.